Described below is a single T cell receptor (beta chain) sequence and its context. Its antigen remains unknown. The ViraFEST assay expanded antigen-specific CD4+ T cells with viral peptide pools before sequencing. Having been cultured for roughly 10 days, the cells underwent CD4+ T cell isolation. Neither prior SARS-CoV-2 infection nor positive nucleocapsid antibodies were present in the vaccine recipients. It was with around 10 IU/ml IL-2 and about 10 ug/ml peptides that roughly 2.2 million PBMC per well were cultured. Cultures had half their medium replaced with IL-2 medium on days 3 and 7. Clones were read by immunoSEQ multiplex PCR, and TCRdb kept only the in-frame ones, dropping some. Altogether approximately 25,000 clones are present, 65% to 75% being singletons, with the ten largest covering under 12%. The data were taken from a study of vaccination effects on CD4 cells after COVID-19. Study as a whole: As their vaccination, participants received two doses of either BNT162b2 or mRNA-1273.

Study results and caveats: Cross-reactivity toward common cold coronaviruses was confined to only 1 of 255 vaccine-induced clones in healthy vaccinees.

The sequenced sample was CD4+ T cells from PBMCs cultured with SARS-CoV-2 spike peptides, obtained before COVID-19 vaccination. The receptor was isolated from a human donor who received a COVID-19 vaccine.

This CDR3 reads CASSAVGGYNEQFF. DNA of the CDR3: TGTGCCAGCAGCGCAGTTGGTGGGTACAATGAGCAGTTCTTC. This chain connects TRBV9 to TRBJ2-1; no definite D call. This CDR3 has 14 amino acids. V was clipped by 3 bases and J by 4 bases, with 11 bases between them. From germline, CDR1 is SGDLS and CDR2 YYNGEE.